This T cell receptor (beta chain) came from a study of CD8+ T cells in alopecia areata. With regard to this clone: Its antigen is unknown.

Regarding treatment: oral pan-JAK inhibitor, 5-10 mg twice daily. The germline V and J ends were trimmed by 3 bases and 2 bases, with 12 bases remaining between them. The CDR3 loop spans 15 amino acids. Germline CDR1 reads SEHNR; CDR2 reads FQNEAQ (reference sequence). Whole-study results and caveats: Uncertainty remains about how baseline CD8+ expansion links to response, with one nonresponder.

RNA was extracted and reverse transcribed into cDNA as the sequencing template. Sequencing used immunoSEQ multiplex PCR; TCRdb keeps in-frame clones, though not all of them. The data hold around 140,000 clones, with around 83% observed a single time. The receptor's source is a human donor with alopecia areata. The sequences come from CD8+ T cells sorted from blood, collected at week 4, from a patient treated with tofacitinib. The genes are TRBV7-9 and TRBJ2-3, with D tentatively TRBD2 (6 bases). The CDR3 DNA sequence: TGTGCCAGCAGCTTGGTACTAGCCCCCACAGATACGCAGTATTTT. Its translation: CASSLVLAPTDTQYF. Combining the CDR3 with reference TRBV7-9 and TRBJ2-3 gives the whole variable domain DTGVSQNPRHKITKRGQNVTFRCDPISEHNRLYWYRQTLGQGPEFLTYFQNEAQLEKSRLLSDRFSAERPKGSFSTLEIQRTEQGDSAMYLCASSLVLAPTDTQYFGPGTRLTVL.